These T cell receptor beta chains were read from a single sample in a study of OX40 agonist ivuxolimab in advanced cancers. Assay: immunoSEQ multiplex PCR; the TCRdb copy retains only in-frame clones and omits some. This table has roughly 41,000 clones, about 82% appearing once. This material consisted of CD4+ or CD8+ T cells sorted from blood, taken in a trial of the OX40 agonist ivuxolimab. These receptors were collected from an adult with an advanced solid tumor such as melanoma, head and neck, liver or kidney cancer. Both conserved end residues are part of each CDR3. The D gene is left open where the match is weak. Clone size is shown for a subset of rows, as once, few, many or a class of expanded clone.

CDR3aa: CASSVGQLSTDTQYF; CDR3nt: TGCGCCAGCAGCGTCGGACAGCTGAGCACAGATACGCAGTATTTT; d_gene: NA; v_gene: TRBV5-1; j_gene: TRBJ2-3; abundance: NA
CDR3aa: CASSSTSGGSYEQYF; CDR3nt: TGTGCCAGCAGCTCCACTAGCGGGGGATCCTACGAGCAGTACTTC; d_gene: TRBD2; v_gene: TRBV7-9; j_gene: TRBJ2-7; abundance: NA
CDR3aa: CASSQSRRASTDTQYF; CDR3nt: TGTGCCAGCAGCCAATCAAGACGGGCTAGCACAGATACGCAGTATTTT; d_gene: NA; v_gene: TRBV5-4; j_gene: TRBJ2-3; abundance: NA
CDR3aa: CASSPSGSGEQYF; CDR3nt: TGTGCCAGCTCACCGTCCGGGTCCGGGGAGCAGTACTTC; d_gene: NA; v_gene: TRBV18; j_gene: TRBJ2-7; abundance: NA
CDR3aa: CASSVDGTLGGYTF; CDR3nt: TGTGCCAGCAGCGTAGACGGGACTTTAGGAGGCTACACCTTC; d_gene: NA; v_gene: TRBV9; j_gene: TRBJ1-2; abundance: NA
CDR3aa: CASSNAGPRGEQFF; CDR3nt: TGTGCCAGTAGTAACGCCGGGCCCCGCGGTGAGCAGTTCTTC; d_gene: NA; v_gene: TRBV19; j_gene: TRBJ2-1; abundance: once
CDR3aa: CASSVSGQSEAFF; CDR3nt: TGTGCCAGCAGCGTATCGGGGCAGAGTGAAGCTTTCTTT; d_gene: NA; v_gene: TRBV9; j_gene: TRBJ1-1; abundance: NA
CDR3aa: CASTDNPSDRGGGYTF; CDR3nt: TGTGCCAGCACTGACAATCCCTCGGACAGGGGGGGCGGCTACACCTTC; d_gene: TRBD1; v_gene: TRBV2; j_gene: TRBJ1-2; abundance: few
CDR3aa: CASSQVDFPKNIQYF; CDR3nt: TGCGCCAGCAGCCAAGTGGACTTCCCCAAAAACATTCAGTACTTC; d_gene: NA; v_gene: TRBV4-1; j_gene: TRBJ2-4; abundance: NA
CDR3aa: CASTFPGLMSDEQYF; CDR3nt: TGTGCCAGCACCTTCCCGGGGCTTATGTCGGACGAGCAGTACTTC; d_gene: NA; v_gene: TRBV2; j_gene: TRBJ2-7; abundance: NA
CDR3aa: CASSYVDRAIYEQYF; CDR3nt: TGTGCCAGCAGTTACGTCGACAGAGCAATCTACGAGCAGTACTTC; d_gene: NA; v_gene: TRBV6-7; j_gene: TRBJ2-7; abundance: NA
CDR3aa: CASSVGADLRETQYF; CDR3nt: TGTGCCAGCAGCGTAGGAGCGGACTTGAGAGAGACCCAGTACTTC; d_gene: NA; v_gene: TRBV9; j_gene: TRBJ2-5; abundance: NA
CDR3aa: CASSFDSGNTIYF; CDR3nt: TGTGCCAGCAGCTTCGACTCTGGAAACACCATATATTTT; d_gene: NA; v_gene: TRBV7-9; j_gene: TRBJ1-3; abundance: NA
CDR3aa: CASSLVGHSEGSSNQPQHF; CDR3nt: TGTGCCAGCAGCTTAGTTGGCCACTCTGAGGGTTCCAGCAATCAGCCCCAGCATTTT; d_gene: NA; v_gene: TRBV7-9; j_gene: TRBJ1-5; abundance: NA
CDR3aa: CASSVAGGGDTQYF; CDR3nt: TGTGCCAGCAGCGTAGCGGGAGGGGGGGATACGCAGTATTTT; d_gene: TRBD2; v_gene: TRBV5-4; j_gene: TRBJ2-3; abundance: NA
CDR3aa: CASSEGGPGETQYF; CDR3nt: TGCGCCAGCAGTGAGGGGGGGCCGGGGGAGACCCAGTACTTC; d_gene: NA; v_gene: TRBV10-1; j_gene: TRBJ2-5; abundance: NA
CDR3aa: CSVATGLAGSEQFF; CDR3nt: TGCAGCGTCGCTACGGGACTAGCGGGATCCGAGCAGTTCTTC; d_gene: TRBD2; v_gene: TRBV29-1; j_gene: TRBJ2-1; abundance: NA
CDR3aa: CASSELRTGGEQFF; CDR3nt: TGTGCCAGCAGTGAATTGAGAACCGGGGGTGAGCAGTTCTTC; d_gene: NA; v_gene: TRBV25-1; j_gene: TRBJ2-1; abundance: NA
CDR3aa: CASSYSRGYEQYF; CDR3nt: TGTGCCAGCAGTTACTCGAGGGGTTACGAGCAGTACTTC; d_gene: NA; v_gene: TRBV6-5; j_gene: TRBJ2-7; abundance: NA